This T cell receptor (beta chain) originates from a study of T cell repertoires in cytomegalovirus infection. MiXCR, run by TCRdb on the reads, gives a single entry per CDR3 protein. The data hold 550,000 to 850,000 distinct CDR3 sequences, with about 33% observed a single time. V was pared by 7 bases and J by 5 bases, with 17 bases between. Germline CDR1 is ENHRY and CDR2 is SYGVKD. The CDR3 sequence is 14 residues long. In this sample, this clonotype turned up many times. Its antigen is currently unknown. V gene TRBV10-3 combines with J gene TRBJ1-1; D may be TRBD1 (5 bases). The material sequenced was cultured PBMCs, taken from culture after CMV antigen stimulation. The receptor was derived from a human donor in good health (CMV status not recorded). Some clones in this sample may be carry-over from other donors' samples. The CDR3 loop reads CAIKWEGRGTEAFF. CDR3 in DNA: TGTGCCATCAAGTGGGAGGGGAGAGGGACTGAAGCTTTCTTT.